This T cell receptor (beta chain) derives from a study of shared clonotypes between healthy human individuals. Authors' data handling: Owing to the provision of junction-only sequences devoid of quality scores by immunoSEQ, filtering differed. The protocol was immunoSEQ multiplex PCR, while the TCRdb copy is restricted to in-frame clones and leaves out a portion. Clone size and the V and J calls come from that table; the DNA yielded D and trimming. This repertoire shows some 1,100,000 clones, around three quarters found once; its top ten account for more than 0.45%. CDR1 is MGHRA and CDR2 is YSYEKL in the germline V gene. Trimming left V 3 bases short and J 4 bases short, with 15 bases between. This CDR3 region has 15 residues.

Sequencing input: memory CD4+ T cells from PBMCs. Subset denoted: CD45RA-negative fraction. The sequence derives from a man younger than 35 in good health. Some clones in this sample may be carry-over from other donors' samples. The chain employs TRBV4-1 and TRBJ1-2; D call uncertain. This CDR3 is CASSQGTVAVYGYTF. The CDR3 DNA reads as TGCGCCAGCAGCCAGGGAACAGTGGCCGTCTATGGCTACACCTTC.